These 4 T cell receptor beta chains were sequenced from one sample in a study of blood T cells in healthy people across ages (dated by TCRdb to the mid-2010s). Library preparation employed 5' RACE. Sequencer: Illumina HiSeq 2500. A second PCR of roughly 6 to 11 cycles was performed with a sample-barcoded 5' primer and a J-beta primer mix. The public sequencing data were trimmed at Q25 with fastp and processed into clonotypes with MiXCR by TCRdb, which kept only in-frame beta chains. Rows are unified per CDR3 protein, each entry keeping the most common DNA and genes. This sample holds around 900,000 distinct CDR3 sequences; under 30% were observed only once. The ten largest clones represent around 16% of the sample. The material sequenced was blood. Receptors were obtained from a woman older than 75 in good health.

Comment on this clonotype: A much bigger clone sits one base away, suggesting this may be a read error. The chain carries TRBV6-2 or TRBV6-3 and TRBJ2-1; D might be TRBD1 (5 bases). In germline, CDR1 is MNHEY, CDR2 SVGEGT. V was pared by 9 bases and J by 9 bases, with 21 bases between. The CDR3 is 14 amino acids. In DNA form, the CDR3 reads TGTGCCAGTCGTAAGGGGCCTGCGAGTGGTGAGCAGTTCTTC. Amino acids: CASRKGPASGEQFF.

This clonotype was seen more than once but under ten times. This chain joins TRBV7-2 and TRBJ1-4, with D tentatively TRBD1 (5 bases). The CDR3 contains 16 residues. The V and J ends lost 5 bases and 3 bases respectively, with 16 bases between them. Germline lookup yields CDR1 SGHTA and CDR2 FQGNSA. In DNA, the CDR3 is TGTGCCAGCAGCCTCAGGGCTAGGACACCTAATGAAAAACTGTTTTTT. Protein sequence: CASSLRARTPNEKLFF. The complete variable domain, with remaining parts taken from reference TRBV7-2 and TRBJ1-4, reads GAGVSQSPSNKVTEKGKDVELRCDPISGHTALYWYRQSLGQGLEFLIYFQGNSAPDKSGLPSDRFSAERTGGSVSTLTIQRTQQEDSAVYLCASSLRARTPNEKLFFGSGTQLSVL.

This clonotype was seen ten or more times. The chain links TRBV6-5 to TRBJ1-2; tentative D call: TRBD1 (6 bases). Germline-derived CDR1 and CDR2 are MNHEY and SVGAGI. The CDR3 loop spans 18 amino acids. V lost 0 bases, J lost 5 bases, and 22 bases lay in between. The CDR3 DNA sequence: TGTGCCAGCAGTTACTCTCTACCGGGACAACCTGTCCGTTATGGCTACACCTTC. It is translated as CASSYSLPGQPVRYGYTF.

A few counts support this clonotype. Given a much more abundant clone one base away, this may be a read error. The CDR3 sequence is CASSLRGARETQYF. The CDR3 DNA sequence: TGTGCCAGCAGTCTTAGGGGGGCCCGGGAGACCCAGTACTTC. This chain connects TRBV12-3 or TRBV12-4 to TRBJ2-5; D is possibly TRBD1 or TRBD2 (6 bases each). The CDR3 spans 14 residues. Deletions cut 5 bases from V and 5 bases from J, with 15 bases between.